This TCR beta chain comes out of a study of tumor-infiltrating lymphocytes in primary liver carcinoma. Study-level findings and limits: Between tumor regions, pairs overlapped more than tumor-adjacent and tumor-blood pairs did.

A note on this clonotype: No antigen is known for it.

Researchers drew blood RNA from unsorted whole blood and extracted germline DNA as well. The ends lost 4 bases at V and 7 bases at J; junction bases unmatched: 16. CDR3 size: 16 residues. Germline assignment: CDR1 MDHEN and CDR2 SYDVKM. The investigators made TCR beta cDNA from around 540 ng total RNA, using a constant-region primer. For TCR beta, libraries were produced by three nested multiplex PCR rounds using slightly modified ARM-PCR. The study ran its first two PCR rounds for around 10 cycles each, using TRBV1-TRBV30 forward primers and a C-beta reverse primer. TCRdb re-called the multiplex PCR reads through MiXCR, storing one row per CDR3 protein. The sample has approximately 330,000 distinct CDR3 sequences; approximately 65% are singletons.

The V call is TRBV28, the J call TRBJ2-7; 7 nucleotides match TRBD2. The TCR originated in a man aged 35-49 years with primary liver carcinoma and hepatitis B virus infection. Input material: peripheral blood. The DNA for the CDR3 is TGTGCCAGCAGTTCACCGGGACCAGCGGGAAGATGGGAGCAGTACTTC. Residues: CASSSPGPAGRWEQYF. The full variable domain, rest sourced from reference TRBV28 and TRBJ2-7, is DVKVTQSSRYLVKRTGEKVFLECVQDMDHENMFWYRQDPGLGLRLIYFSYDVKMKEKGDIPEGYSVSREKKERFSLILESASTNQTSMYLCASSSPGPAGRWEQYFGPGTRLTVT.